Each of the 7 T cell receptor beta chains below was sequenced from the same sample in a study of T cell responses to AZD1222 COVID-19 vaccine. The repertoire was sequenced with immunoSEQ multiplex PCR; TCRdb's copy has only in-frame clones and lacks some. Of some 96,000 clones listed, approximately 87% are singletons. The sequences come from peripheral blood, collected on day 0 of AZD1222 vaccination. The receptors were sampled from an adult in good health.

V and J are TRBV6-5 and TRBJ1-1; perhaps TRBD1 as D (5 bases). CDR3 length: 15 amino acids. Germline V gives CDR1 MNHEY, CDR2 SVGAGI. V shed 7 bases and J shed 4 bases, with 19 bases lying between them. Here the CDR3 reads CASTHLLGVATEAFF. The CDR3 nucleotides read TGTGCCAGCACCCACTTGCTGGGGGTGGCCACTGAAGCTTTCTTT.

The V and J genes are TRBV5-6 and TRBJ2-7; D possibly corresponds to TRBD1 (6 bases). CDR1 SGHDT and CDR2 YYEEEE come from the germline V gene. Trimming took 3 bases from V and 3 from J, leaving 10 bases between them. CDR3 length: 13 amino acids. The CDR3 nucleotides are TGTGCCAGCAGCTCAGGACAGATCTACGAGCAGTACTTC. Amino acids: CASSSGQIYEQYF.

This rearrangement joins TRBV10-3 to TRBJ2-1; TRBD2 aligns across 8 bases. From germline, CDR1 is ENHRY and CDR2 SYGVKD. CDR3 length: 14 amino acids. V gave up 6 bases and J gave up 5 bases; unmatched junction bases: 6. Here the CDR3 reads CAIRGTRGDNEQFF. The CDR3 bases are TGTGCCATCAGGGGGACTAGGGGTGACAATGAGCAGTTCTTC.

The CDR3, as DNA: TGCGCCAGCAGCCCCCGGACTAGCGGGAGTTACGAGCAGTACTTC. Protein product: CASSPRTSGSYEQYF. This chain uses TRBV5-1 with TRBJ2-7, with 13 bases fitting TRBD2. Germline loops: CDR1 SGHRS, CDR2 YFSETQ. CDR3 length: 15 amino acids. After removal of 4 bases from V and 4 bases from J, the junction contained 5 bases not matched to a gene.

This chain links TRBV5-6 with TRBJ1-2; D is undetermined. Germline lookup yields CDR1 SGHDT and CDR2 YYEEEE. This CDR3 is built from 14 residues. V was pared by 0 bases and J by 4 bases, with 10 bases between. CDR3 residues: CASSLDVGSYGYTF. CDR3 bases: TGTGCCAGCAGCTTGGATGTCGGTTCCTATGGCTACACCTTC. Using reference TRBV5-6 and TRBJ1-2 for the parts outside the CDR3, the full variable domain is DAGVTQSPTHLIKTRGQQVTLRCSPKSGHDTVSWYQQALGQGPQFIFQYYEEEERQRGNFPDRFSGHQFPNYSSELNVNALLLGDSALYLCASSLDVGSYGYTFGSGTRLTVV.

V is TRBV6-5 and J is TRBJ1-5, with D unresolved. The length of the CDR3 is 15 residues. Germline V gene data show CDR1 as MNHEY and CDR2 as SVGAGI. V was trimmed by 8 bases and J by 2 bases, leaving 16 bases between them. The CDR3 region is CASRLPGSGNQPQHF. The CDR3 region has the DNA TGTGCCAGCCGCCTCCCCGGGTCGGGCAATCAGCCCCAGCATTTT.

The CDR3 protein is CASRGTGGLGEQYF. In DNA form, the CDR3 reads TGTGCCAGCAGGGGGACAGGGGGCCTTGGCGAGCAGTACTTC. J is TRBJ2-7 and V is TRBV2; 12 bases map to TRBD1. J lost 6 bases, V lost 6 bases, and 6 bases had no gene match. Germline loops: CDR1 SNHLY, CDR2 FYNNEI. This CDR3 has 14 residues.